This T cell receptor (beta chain) was sequenced during a study of T cell responses to AZD1222 COVID-19 vaccine. Comments on this clone: Its target is not known.

Here immunoSEQ multiplex PCR was the method, and the copy in TCRdb shows in-frame clones only, minus some. Here the sample spans roughly 76,000 clones, about 88% being singletons. The CDR3 covers 14 residues. The V end was cut by 4 bases, the J end by 2 bases, with 10 bases between. The germline CDR1 and CDR2 sequences are WSHSY and SAAADI. The study's findings and limits: In a largely white British group with more females than males, clonal diversity was possibly underestimated.

The sequencing used peripheral blood, collected on day 0 of AZD1222 vaccination. This clonotype was sampled from an adult in good health. The chain is built from TRBV10-2 and TRBJ2-3; the D gene is possibly TRBD2 (6 bases). The CDR3 nucleotides are TGCGCCAGCAGTGTAGCGGCAGACACAGATACGCAGTATTTT. It codes for CASSVAADTDTQYF.